The sequence of this TCR beta chain was determined in a study of sequential checkpoint blockade in melanoma (dated by TCRdb to about 2019). With respect to the entire study: Patients were assigned by 1:1 randomization to either first-line nivolumab followed by ipilimumab (arm A) or ipilimumab followed by nivolumab (arm B). Both trial sequences were followed by maintenance nivolumab.

TCRbeta CDR3 regions were immunosequenced from genomic DNA with the immunoSEQ Assay. Before high-throughput sequencing, the genomic DNA was amplified using bias-controlled multiplex PCR. The study's own analysis went as follows. To quantify the absolute abundance of each unique TCRbeta CDR3 region, the sequences were collapsed and filtered. Clonality was defined as 1 minus Pielou's evenness and was calculated using productive rearrangements only. A previously published method was used to identify clones with significantly greater frequencies in on-treatment samples than in baseline samples. The table comes from immuneACCESS by way of TCRdb, which keeps in-frame sequences with V and J called. Part of the clones is missing from these tables; in studies checked, under half for an unresolved V gene and the rest for unknown reasons. D and trimming were read from the DNA, whereas the V and J calls and clone size are those reported in that table. A total of around 20,000 clones appear in this sample, around 75% of them only once. The top ten constitute around 40% of the sample.

About this clone: The clone's antigen remains unknown. No qualities accompany the bases; no much larger clone lies one base away.

Reading the label with the study, this specimen's treatment or condition is: randomized to nivolumab then ipilimumab (arm A) or the reverse (arm B). No trial patient had received prior DNA-damaging chemotherapy. Thawed PBMCs were sorted on a FACS Aria II flow cytometer to isolate live CD3+CD8+ cells negative for CD19 and CD56. The samples were obtained from melanoma patients enrolled in CheckMate 064, an open-label, randomized phase II trial testing sequential checkpoint blockade. Peripheral blood mononuclear cells were collected by leukapheresis, purified with Ficoll-Paque, and frozen in human serum with approximately 10% DMSO. Immediately after sorting, the purity of sorted blood CD3+CD8+ cells was verified to be >95%, after which DNA was extracted. Study-wide findings and limitations: Validation of the response-prediction model combining TCR metrics and mutation burden is needed in larger, independent patient cohorts.

The receptor's source is a human donor with melanoma. Sequencing used CD8+ T cells sorted from blood (inferred from file names), obtained from a patient given nivolumab and ipilimumab in sequence.

The DNA is TGTGCCAGCAGCGCAGAGACTGGTACTAACTATGGCTACACCTTC. It specifies CASSAETGTNYGYTF. This receptor chain uses TRBV7-6 and TRBJ1-2, with an unclear D gene assignment. V loses 5 bases, J loses 0 bases, and the germline ends lie 13 bases apart. CDR1 and CDR2 (SGHVS, FNYEAQ) derive from the germline V gene. The CDR3 goes from the cysteine to the phenylalanine over 15 residues. The read is trimmed to its CDR3 DNA, 45 bases read in frame from base 1.